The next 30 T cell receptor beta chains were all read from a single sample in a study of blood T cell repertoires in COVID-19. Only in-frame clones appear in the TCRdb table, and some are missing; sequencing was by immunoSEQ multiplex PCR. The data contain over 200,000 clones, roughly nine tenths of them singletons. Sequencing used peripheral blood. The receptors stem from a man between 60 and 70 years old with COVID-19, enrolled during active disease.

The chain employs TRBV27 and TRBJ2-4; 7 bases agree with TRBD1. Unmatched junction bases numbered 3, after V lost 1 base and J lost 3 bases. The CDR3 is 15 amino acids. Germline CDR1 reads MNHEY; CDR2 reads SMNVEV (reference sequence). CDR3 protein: CASSLLGDSKNIQYF. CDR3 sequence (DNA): TGTGCCAGCAGTTTATTGGGGGACAGCAAAAACATTCAGTACTTC.

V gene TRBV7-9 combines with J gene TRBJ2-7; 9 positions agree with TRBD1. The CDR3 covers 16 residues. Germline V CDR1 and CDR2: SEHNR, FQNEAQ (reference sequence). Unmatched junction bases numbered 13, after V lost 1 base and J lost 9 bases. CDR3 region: CASSLVVGQGTPRQYF. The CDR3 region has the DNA TGTGCCAGCAGCTTAGTAGTGGGACAGGGAACCCCCAGGCAGTACTTC.

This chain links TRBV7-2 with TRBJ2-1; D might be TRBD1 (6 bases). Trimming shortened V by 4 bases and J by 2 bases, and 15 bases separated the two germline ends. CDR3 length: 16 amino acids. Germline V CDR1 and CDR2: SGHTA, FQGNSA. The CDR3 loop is CASSSRGRGTYNEQFF. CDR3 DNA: TGTGCCAGCAGCTCCAGGGGCAGGGGCACCTACAATGAGCAGTTCTTC.

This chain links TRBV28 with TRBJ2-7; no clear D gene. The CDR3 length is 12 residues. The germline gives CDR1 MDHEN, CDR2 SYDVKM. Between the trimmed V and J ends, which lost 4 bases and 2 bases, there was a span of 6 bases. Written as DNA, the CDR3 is TGTGCCAGCAGTTCCCGGGCCTACGAGCAGTACTTC. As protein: CASSSRAYEQYF.

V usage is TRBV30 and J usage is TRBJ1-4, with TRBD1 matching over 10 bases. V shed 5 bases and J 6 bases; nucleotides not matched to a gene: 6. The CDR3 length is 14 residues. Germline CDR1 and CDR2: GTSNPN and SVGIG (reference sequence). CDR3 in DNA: TGTGCCTGGGACCGGGACAGGGGCGATGAAAAACTGTTTTTT. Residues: CAWDRDRGDEKLFF.

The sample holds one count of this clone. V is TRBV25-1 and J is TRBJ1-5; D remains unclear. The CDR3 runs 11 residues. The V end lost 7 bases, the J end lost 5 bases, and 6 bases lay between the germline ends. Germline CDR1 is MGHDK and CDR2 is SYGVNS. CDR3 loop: CASTLYQPQHF. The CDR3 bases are TGTGCCAGCACTTTATATCAGCCCCAGCATTTT. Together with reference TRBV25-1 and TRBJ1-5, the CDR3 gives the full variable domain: EADIYQTPRYLVIGTGKKITLECSQTMGHDKMYWYQQDPGMELHLIHYSYGVNSTEKGDLSSESTVSRIRTEHFPLTLESARPSHTSQYLCASTLYQPQHFGDGTRLSIL.

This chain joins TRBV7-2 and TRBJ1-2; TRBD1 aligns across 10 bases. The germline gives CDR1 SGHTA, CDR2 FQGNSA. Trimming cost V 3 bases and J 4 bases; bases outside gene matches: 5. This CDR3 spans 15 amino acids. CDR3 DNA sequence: TGTGCCAGCAGCTTGGGGGACAGGGGTCCCTATGGCTACACCTTC. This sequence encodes CASSLGDRGPYGYTF.

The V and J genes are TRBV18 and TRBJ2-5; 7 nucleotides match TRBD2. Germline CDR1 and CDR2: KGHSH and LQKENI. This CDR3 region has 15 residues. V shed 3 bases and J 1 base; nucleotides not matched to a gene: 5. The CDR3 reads CASSPISGGQETQYF. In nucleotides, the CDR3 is TGTGCCAGCTCACCTATTTCGGGGGGCCAAGAGACCCAGTACTTC.

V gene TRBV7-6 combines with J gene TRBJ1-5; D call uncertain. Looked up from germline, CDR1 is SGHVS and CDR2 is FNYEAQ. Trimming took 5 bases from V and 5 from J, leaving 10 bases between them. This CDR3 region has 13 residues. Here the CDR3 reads CASSVRLDQPQHF. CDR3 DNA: TGTGCCAGCAGCGTAAGACTGGATCAGCCCCAGCATTTT.

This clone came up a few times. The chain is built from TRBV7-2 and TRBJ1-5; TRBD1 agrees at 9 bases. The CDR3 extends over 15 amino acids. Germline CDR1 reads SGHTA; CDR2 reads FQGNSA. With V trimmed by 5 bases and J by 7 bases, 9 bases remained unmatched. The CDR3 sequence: CASSPAGQGKQPQHF. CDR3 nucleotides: TGTGCCAGCAGCCCAGCGGGACAGGGAAAGCAGCCCCAGCATTTT.

CDR3 sequence: CASSLAVGQQETQYF. CDR3 nucleotides: TGTGCCAGCAGCTTAGCCGTGGGACAGCAAGAGACCCAGTACTTC. The chain recombines TRBV7-9 with TRBJ2-5; 7 nucleotides line up with TRBD1. V trimming: 0 bases; J trimming: 2 bases; junction bases outside the gene matches: 3. Germline assignment: CDR1 SEHNR and CDR2 FQNEAQ (reference sequence). The CDR3 contains 15 residues.

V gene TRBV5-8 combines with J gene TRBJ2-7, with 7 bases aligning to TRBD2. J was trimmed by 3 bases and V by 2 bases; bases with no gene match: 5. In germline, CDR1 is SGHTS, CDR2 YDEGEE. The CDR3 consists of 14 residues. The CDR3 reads CASSFWGGVYEQYF. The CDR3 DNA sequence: TGTGCCAGCAGCTTCTGGGGAGGGGTCTACGAGCAGTACTTC.

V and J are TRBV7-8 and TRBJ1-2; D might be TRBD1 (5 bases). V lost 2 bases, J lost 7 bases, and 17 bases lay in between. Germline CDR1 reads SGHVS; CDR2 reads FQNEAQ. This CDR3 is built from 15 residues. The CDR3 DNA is TGTGCCAGCAGCTTACGCACGGGGCAGGAGGGTGGCTACACCTTC. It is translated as CASSLRTGQEGGYTF.

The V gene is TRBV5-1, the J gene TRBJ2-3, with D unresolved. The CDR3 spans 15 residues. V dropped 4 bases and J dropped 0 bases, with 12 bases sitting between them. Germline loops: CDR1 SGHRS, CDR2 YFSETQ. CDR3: CASSLTTQSTDTQYF. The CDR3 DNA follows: TGCGCCAGCAGCCTGACAACCCAGAGCACAGATACGCAGTATTTT.

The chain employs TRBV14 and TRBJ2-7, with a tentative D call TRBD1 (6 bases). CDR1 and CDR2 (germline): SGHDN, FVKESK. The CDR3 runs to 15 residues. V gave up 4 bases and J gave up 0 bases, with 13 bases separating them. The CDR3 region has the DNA TGTGCCAGCAGCCCCAGGGGCTTCAGCTCCTACGAGCAGTACTTC. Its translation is CASSPRGFSSYEQYF.

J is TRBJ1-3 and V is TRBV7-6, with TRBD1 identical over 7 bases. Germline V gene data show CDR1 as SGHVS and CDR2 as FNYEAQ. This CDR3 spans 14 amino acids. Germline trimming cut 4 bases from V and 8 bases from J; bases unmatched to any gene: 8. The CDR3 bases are TGTGCCAGCAGCTCGCAGACAGGGTGGGACACCATATATTTT. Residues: CASSSQTGWDTIYF.

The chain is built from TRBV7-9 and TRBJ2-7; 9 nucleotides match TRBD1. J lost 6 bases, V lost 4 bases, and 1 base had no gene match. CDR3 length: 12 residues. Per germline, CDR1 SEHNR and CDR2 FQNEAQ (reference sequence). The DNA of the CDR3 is TGTGCCAGCAGCTCGACAGGGGGCGAGCAGTACTTC. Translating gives CASSSTGGEQYF. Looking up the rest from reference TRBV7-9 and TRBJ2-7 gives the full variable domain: DTGVSQNPRHKITKRGQNVTFRCDPISEHNRLYWYRQTLGQGPEFLTYFQNEAQLEKSRLLSDRFSAERPKGSFSTLEIQRTEQGDSAMYLCASSSTGGEQYFGPGTRLTVT.

CDR3 in DNA: TGTGCCAGCACCAAGTCAGGACAGGGTCCCTACGAGCAGTACTTC. This codes for CASTKSGQGPYEQYF. J is TRBJ2-7 and V is TRBV6-5; TRBD1 agrees at 8 bases. This CDR3 spans 15 amino acids. The V segment lost 7 bases and the J segment 2 bases; nucleotides outside the gene matches: 10. Looked up from germline, CDR1 is MNHEY and CDR2 is SVGAGI.

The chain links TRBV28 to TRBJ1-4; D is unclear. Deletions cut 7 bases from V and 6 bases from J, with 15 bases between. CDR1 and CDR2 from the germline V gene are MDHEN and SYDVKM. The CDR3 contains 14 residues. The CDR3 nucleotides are TGTGCCAGCACGTCGGTGGGCCTTTATGAAAAACTGTTTTTT. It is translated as CASTSVGLYEKLFF.

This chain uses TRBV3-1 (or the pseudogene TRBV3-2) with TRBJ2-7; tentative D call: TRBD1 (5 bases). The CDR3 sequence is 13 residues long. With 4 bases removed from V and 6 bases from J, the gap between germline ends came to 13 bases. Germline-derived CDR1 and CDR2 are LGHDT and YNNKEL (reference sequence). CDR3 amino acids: CASSLAVGAEQYF. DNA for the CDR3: TGTGCCAGCAGCCTCGCGGTAGGGGCCGAGCAGTACTTC.

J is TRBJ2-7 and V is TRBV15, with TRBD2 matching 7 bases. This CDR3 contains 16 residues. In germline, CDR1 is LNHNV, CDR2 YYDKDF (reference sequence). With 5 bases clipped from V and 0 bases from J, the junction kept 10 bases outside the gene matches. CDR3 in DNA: TGTGCCACCAGCTCCATCAGCGGGGCGAGCTCCTACGAGCAGTACTTC. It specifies CATSSISGASSYEQYF.

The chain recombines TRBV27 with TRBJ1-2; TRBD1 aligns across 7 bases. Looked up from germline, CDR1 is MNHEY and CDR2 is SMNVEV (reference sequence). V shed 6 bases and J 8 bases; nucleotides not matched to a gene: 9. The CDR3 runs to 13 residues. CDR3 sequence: CASRPRQGPGYTF. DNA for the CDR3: TGTGCCAGCAGGCCGCGACAGGGCCCAGGCTACACCTTC.

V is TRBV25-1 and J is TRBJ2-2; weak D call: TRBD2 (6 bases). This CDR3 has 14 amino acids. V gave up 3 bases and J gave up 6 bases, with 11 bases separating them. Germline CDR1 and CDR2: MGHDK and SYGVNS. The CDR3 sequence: CASSDQGGPGELFF. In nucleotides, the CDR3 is TGTGCCAGCAGTGATCAGGGAGGTCCCGGGGAGCTGTTTTTT.

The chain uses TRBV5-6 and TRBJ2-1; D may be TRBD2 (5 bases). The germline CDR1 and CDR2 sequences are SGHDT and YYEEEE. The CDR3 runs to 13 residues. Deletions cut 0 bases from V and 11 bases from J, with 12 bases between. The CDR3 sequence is CASSLATGSQQFF. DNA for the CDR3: TGTGCCAGCAGCTTGGCTACGGGGTCTCAGCAGTTCTTC. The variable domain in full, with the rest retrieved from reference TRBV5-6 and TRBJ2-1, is DAGVTQSPTHLIKTRGQQVTLRCSPKSGHDTVSWYQQALGQGPQFIFQYYEEEERQRGNFPDRFSGHQFPNYSSELNVNALLLGDSALYLCASSLATGSQQFFGPGTRLTVL.

The CDR3 sequence: CASRSGDSYEQYF. CDR3 sequence (DNA): TGTGCCAGCCGGTCAGGGGACAGCTACGAGCAGTACTTC. The chain combines TRBV12-3 or TRBV12-4 with TRBJ2-7, with TRBD1 matching 7 bases. This CDR3 has 13 amino acids. Losses at the gene ends were 8 bases for V and 3 bases for J; bases not matched to a gene: 7.

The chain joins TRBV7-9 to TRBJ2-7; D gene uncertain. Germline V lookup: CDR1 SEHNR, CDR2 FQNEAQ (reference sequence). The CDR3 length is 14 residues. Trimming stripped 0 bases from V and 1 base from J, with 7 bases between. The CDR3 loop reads CASSLATPSYEQYF. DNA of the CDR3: TGTGCCAGCAGCTTAGCGACTCCTTCCTACGAGCAGTACTTC.

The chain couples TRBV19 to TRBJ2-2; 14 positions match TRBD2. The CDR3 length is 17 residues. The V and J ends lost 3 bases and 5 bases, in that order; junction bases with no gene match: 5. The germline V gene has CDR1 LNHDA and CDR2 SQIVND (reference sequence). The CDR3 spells CASSIGTSGSNTGELFF. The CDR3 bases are TGTGCCAGTAGTATTGGGACTAGCGGGAGTAATACCGGGGAGCTGTTTTTT.

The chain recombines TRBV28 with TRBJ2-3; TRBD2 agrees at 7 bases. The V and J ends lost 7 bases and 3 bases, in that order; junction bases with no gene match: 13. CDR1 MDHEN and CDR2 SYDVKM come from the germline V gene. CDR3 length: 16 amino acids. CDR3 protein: CASTLRLAEVTDTQYF. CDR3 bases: TGTGCCAGCACCCTACGACTAGCCGAGGTTACAGATACGCAGTATTTT.

The CDR3 coding sequence is TGCGCCAGCAGCCCTGCCCAGGGGAGCACAGATACGCAGTATTTT. Its protein is CASSPAQGSTDTQYF. The chain uses TRBV5-1 and TRBJ2-3; D possibly corresponds to TRBD1 (6 bases). The ends were cut back, 4 bases at V and 0 bases at J, with 12 bases in the middle. Germline V lookup: CDR1 SGHRS, CDR2 YFSETQ. The CDR3 loop spans 15 amino acids.

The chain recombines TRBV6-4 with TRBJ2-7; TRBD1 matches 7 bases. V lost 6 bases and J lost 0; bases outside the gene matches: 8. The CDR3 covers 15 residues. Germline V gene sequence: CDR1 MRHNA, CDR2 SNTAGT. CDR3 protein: CASRAPGTVSYEQYF. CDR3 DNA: TGTGCCAGCAGGGCCCCCGGGACAGTCTCCTACGAGCAGTACTTC.